This TCR beta chain stems from a study of blood T cells in healthy people across ages. Using a J-beta primer mix together with a sample-barcoded 5' primer, a second PCR was run for roughly 6 to 12 cycles. MiXCR, applied by TCRdb to the 5' RACE reads, yields one record per CDR3 protein. The data contain some 890,000 distinct CDR3 sequences, about 28% of them singletons. The CDR3 has 15 amino acids. Germline CDR1 reads KGHSH; CDR2 reads LQKENI. The V end was cut by 2 bases, the J end by 6 bases, with 16 bases between. This same sample was also part of a study on T cells of mothers and their children.

The chain uses TRBV18 and TRBJ1-1; D uncertain. The sequencing sample was made of blood. This clonotype was sampled from a woman aged 35 to 49 in good health. CDR3 sequence: CASSPLGGGGAEAFF. The CDR3 coding sequence is TGTGCCAGCTCACCATTAGGAGGCGGTGGGGCTGAAGCTTTCTTT. Together with reference TRBV18 and TRBJ1-1, the CDR3 gives the full variable domain: NAGVMQNPRHLVRRRGQEARLRCSPMKGHSHVYWYRQLPEEGLKFMVYLQKENIIDESGMPKERFSAEFPKEGPSILRIQQVVRGDSAAYFCASSPLGGGGAEAFFGQGTRLTVV.